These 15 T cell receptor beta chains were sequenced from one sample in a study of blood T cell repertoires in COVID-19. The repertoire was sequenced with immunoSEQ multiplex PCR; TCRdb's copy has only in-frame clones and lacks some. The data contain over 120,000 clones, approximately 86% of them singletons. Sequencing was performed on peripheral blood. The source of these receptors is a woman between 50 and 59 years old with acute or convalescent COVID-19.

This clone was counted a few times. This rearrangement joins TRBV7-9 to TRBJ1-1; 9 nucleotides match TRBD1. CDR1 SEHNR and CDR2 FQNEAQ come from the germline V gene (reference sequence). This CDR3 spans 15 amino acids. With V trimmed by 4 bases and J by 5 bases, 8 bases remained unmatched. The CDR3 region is CASSYALQGATEAFF. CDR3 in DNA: TGTGCCAGCAGCTACGCCCTACAGGGGGCGACTGAAGCTTTCTTT.

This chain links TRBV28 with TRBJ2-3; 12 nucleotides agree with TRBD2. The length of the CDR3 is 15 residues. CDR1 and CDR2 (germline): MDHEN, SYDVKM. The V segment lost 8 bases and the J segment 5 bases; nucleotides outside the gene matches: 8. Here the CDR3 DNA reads TGTGCCAGCTCTCTAGCGGGGGGGCCGGGAGATACGCAGTATTTT. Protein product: CASSLAGGPGDTQYF. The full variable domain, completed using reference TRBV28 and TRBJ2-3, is DVKVTQSSRYLVKRTGEKVFLECVQDMDHENMFWYRQDPGLGLRLIYFSYDVKMKEKGDIPEGYSVSREKKERFSLILESASTNQTSMYLCASSLAGGPGDTQYFGPGTRLTVL.

The CDR3 coding sequence is TGTGCCAGCAAATTAGACACCGGGGAGCTGTTTTTT. It codes for CASKLDTGELFF. J is TRBJ2-2 and V is TRBV9; D gene uncertain. The CDR3 covers 12 residues. Trimming shortened V by 6 bases and J by 3 bases, and 6 bases separated the two germline ends. Germline CDR1 reads SGDLS; CDR2 reads YYNGEE.

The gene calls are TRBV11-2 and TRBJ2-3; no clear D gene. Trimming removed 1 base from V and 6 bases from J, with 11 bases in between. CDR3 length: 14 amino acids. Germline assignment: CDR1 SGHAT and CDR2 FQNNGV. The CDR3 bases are TGTGCCAGCAGCTTAGGAAGAGCGACGGATACGCAGTATTTT. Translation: CASSLGRATDTQYF.

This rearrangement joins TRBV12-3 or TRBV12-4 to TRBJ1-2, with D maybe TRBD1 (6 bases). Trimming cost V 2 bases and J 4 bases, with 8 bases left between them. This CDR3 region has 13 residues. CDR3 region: CASSLQGSYGYTF. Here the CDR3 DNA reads TGTGCCAGCAGTTTACAGGGGTCCTATGGCTACACCTTC.

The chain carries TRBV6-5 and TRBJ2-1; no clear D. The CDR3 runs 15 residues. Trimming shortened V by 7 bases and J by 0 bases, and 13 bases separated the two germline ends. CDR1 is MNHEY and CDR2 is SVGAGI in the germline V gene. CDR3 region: CASTPHRSSYNEQFF. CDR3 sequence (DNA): TGTGCCAGCACCCCACATCGGAGCTCCTACAATGAGCAGTTCTTC.

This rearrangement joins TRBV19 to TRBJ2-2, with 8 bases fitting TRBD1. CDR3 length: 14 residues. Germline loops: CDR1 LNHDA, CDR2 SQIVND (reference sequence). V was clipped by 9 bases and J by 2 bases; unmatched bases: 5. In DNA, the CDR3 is TGTGCCAGCAGGGACAGGACAAACACCGGGGAGCTGTTTTTT. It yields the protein CASRDRTNTGELFF.

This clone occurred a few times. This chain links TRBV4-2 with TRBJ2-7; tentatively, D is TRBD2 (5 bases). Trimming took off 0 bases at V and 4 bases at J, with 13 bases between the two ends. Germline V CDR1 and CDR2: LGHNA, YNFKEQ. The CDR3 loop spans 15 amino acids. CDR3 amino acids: CASSQDLLREYEQYF. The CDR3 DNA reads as TGTGCCAGCAGCCAAGATTTGTTGAGGGAATACGAGCAGTACTTC.

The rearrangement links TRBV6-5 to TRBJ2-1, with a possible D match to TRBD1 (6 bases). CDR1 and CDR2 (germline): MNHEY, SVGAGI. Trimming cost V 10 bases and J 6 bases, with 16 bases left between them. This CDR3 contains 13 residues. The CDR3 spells CAIRVLGGNEQFF. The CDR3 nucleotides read TGTGCCATCCGGGTGTTAGGGGGCAATGAGCAGTTCTTC.

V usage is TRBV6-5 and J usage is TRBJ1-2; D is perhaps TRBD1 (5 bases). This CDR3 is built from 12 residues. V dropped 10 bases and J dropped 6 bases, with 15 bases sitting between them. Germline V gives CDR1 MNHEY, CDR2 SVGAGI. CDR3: CATTRGGDGYTF. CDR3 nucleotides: TGTGCCACCACCCGGGGCGGGGATGGCTACACCTTC.

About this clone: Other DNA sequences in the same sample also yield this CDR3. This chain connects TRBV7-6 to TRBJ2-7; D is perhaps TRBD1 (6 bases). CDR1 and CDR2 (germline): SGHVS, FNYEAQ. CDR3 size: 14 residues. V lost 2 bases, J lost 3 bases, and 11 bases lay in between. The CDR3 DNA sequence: TGTGCCAGCAGCTTAAGGGGGACAAGCTACGAGCAGTACTTC. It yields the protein CASSLRGTSYEQYF.

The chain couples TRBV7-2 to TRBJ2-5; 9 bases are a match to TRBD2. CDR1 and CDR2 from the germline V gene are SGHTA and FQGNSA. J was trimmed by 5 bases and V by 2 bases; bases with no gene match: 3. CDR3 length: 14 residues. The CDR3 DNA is TGTGCCAGCAGCTTATCAAGCGGGAGGGAGACCCAGTACTTC. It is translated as CASSLSSGRETQYF.

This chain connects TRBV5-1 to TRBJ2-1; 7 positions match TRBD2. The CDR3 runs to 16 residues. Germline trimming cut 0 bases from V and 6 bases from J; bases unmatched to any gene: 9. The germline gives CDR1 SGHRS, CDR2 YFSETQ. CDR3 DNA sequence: TGCGCCAGCAGCTTGGGCAGGACTAGAATCTCCAATGAGCAGTTCTTC. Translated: CASSLGRTRISNEQFF. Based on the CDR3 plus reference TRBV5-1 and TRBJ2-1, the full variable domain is KAGVTQTPRYLIKTRGQQVTLSCSPISGHRSVSWYQQTPGQGLQFLFEYFSETQRNKGNFPGRFSGRQFSNSRSEMNVSTLELGDSALYLCASSLGRTRISNEQFFGPGTRLTVL.

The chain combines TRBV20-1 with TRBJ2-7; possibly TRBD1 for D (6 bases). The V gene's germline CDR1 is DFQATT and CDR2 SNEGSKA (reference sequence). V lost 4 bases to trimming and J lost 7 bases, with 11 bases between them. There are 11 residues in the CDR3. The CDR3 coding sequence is TGCAGTGCTAACAGGGTCTGGGAGCAGTACTTC. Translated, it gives CSANRVWEQYF.

CDR3 loop: CASSPYRRQGSDNEQFF. The DNA for the CDR3 is TGTGCCAGCTCACCGTACCGTAGGCAGGGGTCTGATAATGAGCAGTTCTTC. This sequence joins TRBV18 and TRBJ2-1; D possibly corresponds to TRBD1 (6 bases). This CDR3 region has 17 residues. Trimming took 3 bases from V and 7 from J, leaving 22 bases between them. Germline V gene lookup returns CDR1 KGHSH and CDR2 LQKENI.